One and the same sample provided the 18 T cell receptor beta chains below, sequenced in a study of blood T cell repertoires in COVID-19. Sequencing was performed with immunoSEQ multiplex PCR; in TCRdb, only in-frame clones are kept and a portion is missing. The data contain about 200,000 clones, roughly 86% of them singletons. Material: PBMCs or T cells enriched from blood (not recorded which). These receptors came from a woman in her 30s with acute COVID-19.

The rearrangement joins TRBV9 to TRBJ1-2; 9 bases agree with TRBD1. The CDR3 length is 14 residues. V lost 3 bases, J lost 4 bases, and 4 bases stayed unmatched. Germline V gene sequence: CDR1 SGDLS, CDR2 YYNGEE. CDR3 loop: CASSEQGAGYGYTF. DNA for the CDR3: TGTGCCAGCAGCGAACAGGGGGCTGGCTATGGCTACACCTTC. Full variable domain (outside the CDR3, taken from reference TRBV9 and TRBJ1-2): DSGVTQTPKHLITATGQRVTLRCSPRSGDLSVYWYQQSLDQGLQFLIQYYNGEERAKGNILERFSAQQFPDLHSELNLSSLELGDSALYFCASSEQGAGYGYTFGSGTRLTVV.

The chain uses TRBV9 and TRBJ2-6; 8 bases map to TRBD1. The CDR3 loop spans 16 amino acids. J was trimmed by 4 bases and V by 6 bases; bases with no gene match: 9. Germline V gene sequence: CDR1 SGDLS, CDR2 YYNGEE. This CDR3 is CASNLPRGPGANVLTF. Here the CDR3 DNA reads TGTGCCAGCAACTTGCCCAGGGGGCCCGGGGCCAACGTCCTGACTTTC.

J is TRBJ1-2 and V is TRBV7-2, with a weak D call TRBD1 (6 bases). The germline V gene has CDR1 SGHTA and CDR2 FQGNSA. The CDR3 is 15 amino acids. The germline V and J ends were trimmed by 0 bases and 6 bases, with 14 bases remaining between them. The chain's CDR3 is CASSLASRGNNGYTF. CDR3 in DNA: TGTGCCAGCAGCTTAGCATCCAGGGGCAACAATGGCTACACCTTC.

The rearrangement links TRBV5-5 to TRBJ1-4, with D possibly matching TRBD1 (5 bases). With 2 bases removed from V and 4 bases from J, the gap between germline ends came to 9 bases. This CDR3 contains 14 residues. Germline lookup yields CDR1 SGHKS and CDR2 YYEKEE (reference sequence). The CDR3: CASSLGDFNEKLFF. CDR3 DNA: TGTGCCAGCAGCTTAGGGGACTTTAATGAAAAACTGTTTTTT.

A remark on this clone: The junction differs from germline at one of its ends, possibly a read error. V gene TRBV5-1 combines with J gene TRBJ2-2; 7 bases align to TRBD1. CDR1 is SGHRS, CDR2 YFSETQ, per germline. This CDR3 region has 19 residues. In DNA, the CDR3 is TGCGCCAGCAGCTTGGCAACCGGGACAGCAAAATCCAACAGCGGGGAGCTGTTTTTT. Encoded protein: CASSLATGTAKSNSGELFF.

The chain is built from TRBV3-1 (or the pseudogene TRBV3-2) and TRBJ1-6; D not certain. The CDR3 consists of 14 residues. Looked up from germline, CDR1 is LGHDT and CDR2 is YNNKEL (reference sequence). V lost 1 base and J 6 bases, leaving 7 bases between the germline ends. DNA for the CDR3: TGTGCCAGCAGCCAAGTCGACTTTAATTCACCCCTCCACTTT. It is translated as CASSQVDFNSPLHF.

This chain links TRBV12-2 with TRBJ2-7; the tabulated D call, TRBD2, remains unverified against the DNA. TRBV12-2 is designated a pseudogene. This CDR3 has 16 amino acids. The chain's CDR3 is CASRLASRGNSYEQYF. CDR3 DNA sequence: TGTGCAAGTCGCTTAGCGTCGCGGGGGAACTCCTACGAGCAGTACTTC.

This chain connects TRBV10-2 to TRBJ1-1; 7 bases agree with TRBD1. From germline, CDR1 is WSHSY and CDR2 SAAADI. This CDR3 contains 13 residues. After removal of 10 bases from V and 0 bases from J, the junction contained 5 bases not matched to a gene. CDR3 in amino acids: CATHTGVNTEAFF. The CDR3 DNA sequence: TGCGCCACTCACACAGGGGTGAACACTGAAGCTTTCTTT.

In its sample, this clone was seen a few times. V and J are TRBV5-1 and TRBJ1-2; TRBD1 might be the D (6 bases). The CDR3 consists of 15 residues. V lost 0 bases, J lost 2 bases, and 11 bases lay in between. Germline CDR1 SGHRS, CDR2 YFSETQ. For the CDR3, the DNA is TGCGCCAGCAGCTTGGGGGACACGGGGAACTATGGCTACACCTTC. Translated, it gives CASSLGDTGNYGYTF.

The chain recombines TRBV11-2 with TRBJ1-6; no definite D call. Germline-derived CDR1 and CDR2 are SGHAT and FQNNGV. The CDR3 contains 16 residues. V lost 2 bases, J lost 7 bases, and 15 bases lay in between. The CDR3 protein is CASSLRGAERNSPLHF. CDR3 DNA: TGTGCCAGCAGCTTAAGAGGCGCTGAACGGAATTCACCCCTCCACTTT.

The chain combines TRBV3-1 (or the pseudogene TRBV3-2) with TRBJ1-2; TRBD1 aligns across 8 bases. V shed 7 bases and J 5 bases; nucleotides not matched to a gene: 12. Per the germline V gene, CDR1 is LGHDT and CDR2 is YNNKEL (reference sequence). The CDR3 sequence is 15 residues long. CDR3 region: CASKADRGVKYGYTF. DNA of the CDR3: TGTGCCAGCAAGGCTGACAGGGGAGTAAAGTATGGCTACACCTTC.

The chain has TRBV14 and TRBJ2-2; 8 bases fit TRBD1. In germline, CDR1 is SGHDN, CDR2 FVKESK. The ends lost 3 bases at V and 4 bases at J; junction bases unmatched: 7. The CDR3 covers 16 residues. The CDR3 here is CASSQGTGVFTGELFF. Written as DNA, the CDR3 is TGTGCCAGCAGCCAGGGGACAGGAGTCTTCACCGGGGAGCTGTTTTTT.

The genes are TRBV5-1 and TRBJ2-1; 7 nucleotides align to TRBD2. The V and J ends lost 0 bases and 2 bases, in that order; junction bases with no gene match: 5. CDR1 SGHRS and CDR2 YFSETQ come from the germline V gene. The CDR3 contains 16 residues. The chain's CDR3 is CASSLAGTTTYNEQFF. The CDR3 nucleotides are TGCGCCAGCAGCTTGGCGGGGACTACCACCTACAATGAGCAGTTCTTC.

The chain carries TRBV10-3 and TRBJ1-1; D is perhaps TRBD1 (5 bases). Trimming shortened V by 2 bases and J by 4 bases, and 20 bases separated the two germline ends. Germline V lookup: CDR1 ENHRY, CDR2 SYGVKD. The CDR3 covers 17 residues. CDR3 in DNA: TGTGCCATCAGTGAGGTTATAGGTGGATCCGGGGGCACTGAAGCTTTCTTT. Protein product: CAISEVIGGSGGTEAFF.

The chain links TRBV6-5 to TRBJ1-1; perhaps TRBD1 as D (6 bases). The CDR3 is 15 amino acids. Germline V gene data show CDR1 as MNHEY and CDR2 as SVGAGI. Trimming took off 6 bases at V and 0 bases at J, with 14 bases between the two ends. As DNA, the CDR3 is TGTGCCAGCAGCTCAGGGGCCCCAATGAACACTGAAGCTTTCTTT. This sequence encodes CASSSGAPMNTEAFF.

The chain couples TRBV4-1 to TRBJ1-5; 8 bases align to TRBD1. Looked up from germline, CDR1 is MGHRA and CDR2 is YSYEKL. J lost 4 bases, V lost 1 base, and 6 bases had no gene match. This CDR3 region has 16 residues. In DNA, the CDR3 is TGCGCCAGCAGCCAAGGATTTGACAGGGGAAATCAGCCCCAGCATTTT. As protein: CASSQGFDRGNQPQHF.

The V gene is TRBV4-3, the J gene TRBJ2-7; D remains unclear. Trimming shortened V by 4 bases and J by 4 bases, and 14 bases separated the two germline ends. Germline V gene data show CDR1 as LGHNA and CDR2 as YSLEER. The length of the CDR3 is 14 residues. The CDR3 spells CASSPNPGGYEQYF. CDR3 DNA sequence: TGCGCCAGCAGCCCCAACCCCGGCGGTTACGAGCAGTACTTC.

The V gene is TRBV28, the J gene TRBJ1-4; D possibly corresponds to TRBD1 (6 bases). CDR1 is MDHEN and CDR2 is SYDVKM in the germline V gene. V dropped 10 bases and J dropped 7 bases, with 19 bases sitting between them. The CDR3 runs 14 residues. The CDR3 DNA reads as TGTGCCACGTCTGAGGGGGGGGTAGTTGAAAAACTGTTTTTT. It translates to CATSEGGVVEKLFF.